This T cell receptor beta chain was observed in a study of T cell responses to AZD1222 COVID-19 vaccine. Libraries were prepared by immunoSEQ multiplex PCR; TCRdb keeps only in-frame clonotypes and omits some of them. The table includes some 110,000 clones, 86% detected once. General observations from the study: Regions 160-218 and 743-854 dominated among vaccine-associated CD4 TCRs spanning spike.

Concerning this clone: Its specificity is not known.

With V trimmed by 4 bases and J by 5 bases, 6 bases remained unmatched. The length of the CDR3 is 14 residues. CDR1 is KGHSH and CDR2 is LQKENI in the germline V gene. The input for sequencing was peripheral blood, taken 28 days after the second AZD1222 dose. This receptor was identified in an adult who received the AZD1222 COVID-19 vaccine. The gene calls are TRBV18 and TRBJ2-7, with 9 bases lining up with TRBD1. The CDR3 reads CASSRTGVVDEQYF. The CDR3 region has the DNA TGTGCCAGCTCACGGACAGGGGTCGTCGACGAGCAGTACTTC.